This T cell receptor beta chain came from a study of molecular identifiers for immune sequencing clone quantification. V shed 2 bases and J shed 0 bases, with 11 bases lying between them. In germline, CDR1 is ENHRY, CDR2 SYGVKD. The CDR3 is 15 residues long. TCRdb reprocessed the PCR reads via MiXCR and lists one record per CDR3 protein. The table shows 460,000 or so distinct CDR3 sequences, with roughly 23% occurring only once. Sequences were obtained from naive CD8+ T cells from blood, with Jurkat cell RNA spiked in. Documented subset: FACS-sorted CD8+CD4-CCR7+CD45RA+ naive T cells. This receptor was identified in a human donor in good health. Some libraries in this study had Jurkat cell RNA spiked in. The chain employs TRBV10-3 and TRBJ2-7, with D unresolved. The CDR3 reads CAISEGPASSYEQYF. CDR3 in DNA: TGTGCCATCAGTGAGGGCCCCGCGTCCTCCTACGAGCAGTACTTC.